Detailed here is one T cell receptor beta chain. The CDR3 runs 11 residues. The V end was cut by 8 bases, the J end by 3 bases, with 7 bases between. Germline values: CDR1 SQVTM, CDR2 ANQGSEA. This sample stems from a study of cytomegalovirus exposure and HLA in healthy donors. Both 60 Vbeta primers and 13 Jbeta primers went into the PCR. TCRdb keeps only in-frame clones here, not all; method: immunoSEQ multiplex PCR. The sample records 50,000 or so clones, approximately 70% being singletons. Sequenced material: PBMCs. The chain employs TRBV29-1 and TRBJ2-2, with D uncertain. The TCR comes from a man between 25 and 39 years old in good health and CMV-seronegative. The CDR3 protein is CSYCHTGELFF. The CDR3 region has the DNA TGCAGCTACTGCCACACCGGGGAGCTGTTTTTT.